The T cell receptor beta chain described here comes from a study of T cells in Graves' hyperthyroidism and ophthalmopathy. Findings and limits, study-wide: Within blood appeared most thyroid clonotypes that had expanded above 0.001. Separation of ophthalmopathy from stable hyperthyroidism was achieved by a 13 V-J model.

This clonotype was observed a handful of times. Its target is not known. Researchers barred patients who had uncontrolled infection, other autoimmune disease, pregnancy or lactation. PBMCs stemmed from more than 7.5 ml fresh peripheral blood. CDR1 is MNHNS and CDR2 is SASEGT in the germline V gene. CDR3 length: 14 residues. V lost 6 bases and J lost 2, with 12 bases in between. What was amplified from RNA transcripts were TCR beta CDR3 regions. A first-round RT-PCR of the TCR CDR3 used the HTBI primer set. TCRdb recomputed calls from the multiplex PCR reads with MiXCR, one row per CDR3 protein. This sample has approximately 530,000 distinct CDR3 sequences, with just under 20% found just once.

Sequencing was performed on blood. This TCR derives from a man aged 35-49 years with Graves' ophthalmopathy. The gene calls are TRBV6-1 and TRBJ2-3; a weak D match, TRBD1 (6 bases). The CDR3 DNA is TGTGCCAGCAGGCCCAGGGGTCTCACAGATACGCAGTATTTT. Protein: CASRPRGLTDTQYF.